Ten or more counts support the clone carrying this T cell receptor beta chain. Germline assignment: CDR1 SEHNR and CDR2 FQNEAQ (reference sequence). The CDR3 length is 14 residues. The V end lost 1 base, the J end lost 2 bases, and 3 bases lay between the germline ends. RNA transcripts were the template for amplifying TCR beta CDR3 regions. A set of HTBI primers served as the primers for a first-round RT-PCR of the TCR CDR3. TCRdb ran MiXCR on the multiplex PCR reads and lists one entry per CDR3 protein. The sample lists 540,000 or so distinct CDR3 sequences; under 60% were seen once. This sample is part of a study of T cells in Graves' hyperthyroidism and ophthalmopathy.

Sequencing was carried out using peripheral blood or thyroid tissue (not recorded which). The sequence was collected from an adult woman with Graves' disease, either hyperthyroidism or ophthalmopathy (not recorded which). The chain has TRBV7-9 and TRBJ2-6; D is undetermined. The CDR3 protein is CASSLVPGANVLTF. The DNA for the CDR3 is TGTGCCAGCAGCTTAGTTCCTGGGGCCAACGTCCTGACTTTC. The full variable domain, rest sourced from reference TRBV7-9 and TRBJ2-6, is DTGVSQNPRHKITKRGQNVTFRCDPISEHNRLYWYRQTLGQGPEFLTYFQNEAQLEKSRLLSDRFSAERPKGSFSTLEIQRTEQGDSAMYLCASSLVPGANVLTFGAGSRLTVL.